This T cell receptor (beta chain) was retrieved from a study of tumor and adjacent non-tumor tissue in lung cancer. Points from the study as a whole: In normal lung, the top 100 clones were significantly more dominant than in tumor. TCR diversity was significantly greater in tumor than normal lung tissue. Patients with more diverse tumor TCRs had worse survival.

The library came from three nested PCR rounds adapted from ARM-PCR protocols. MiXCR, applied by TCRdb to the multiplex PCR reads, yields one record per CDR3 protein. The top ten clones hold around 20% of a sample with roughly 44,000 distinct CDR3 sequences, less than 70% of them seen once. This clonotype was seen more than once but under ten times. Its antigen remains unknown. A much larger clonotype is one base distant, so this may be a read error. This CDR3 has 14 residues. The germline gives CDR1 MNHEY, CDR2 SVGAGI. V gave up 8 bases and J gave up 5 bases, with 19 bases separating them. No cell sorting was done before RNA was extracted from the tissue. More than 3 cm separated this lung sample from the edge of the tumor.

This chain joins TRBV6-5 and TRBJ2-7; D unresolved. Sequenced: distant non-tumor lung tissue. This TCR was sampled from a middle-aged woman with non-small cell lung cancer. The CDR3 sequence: CASRITRTWDEQYF. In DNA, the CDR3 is TGTGCCAGCCGTATAACTCGAACATGGGACGAGCAGTACTTC.